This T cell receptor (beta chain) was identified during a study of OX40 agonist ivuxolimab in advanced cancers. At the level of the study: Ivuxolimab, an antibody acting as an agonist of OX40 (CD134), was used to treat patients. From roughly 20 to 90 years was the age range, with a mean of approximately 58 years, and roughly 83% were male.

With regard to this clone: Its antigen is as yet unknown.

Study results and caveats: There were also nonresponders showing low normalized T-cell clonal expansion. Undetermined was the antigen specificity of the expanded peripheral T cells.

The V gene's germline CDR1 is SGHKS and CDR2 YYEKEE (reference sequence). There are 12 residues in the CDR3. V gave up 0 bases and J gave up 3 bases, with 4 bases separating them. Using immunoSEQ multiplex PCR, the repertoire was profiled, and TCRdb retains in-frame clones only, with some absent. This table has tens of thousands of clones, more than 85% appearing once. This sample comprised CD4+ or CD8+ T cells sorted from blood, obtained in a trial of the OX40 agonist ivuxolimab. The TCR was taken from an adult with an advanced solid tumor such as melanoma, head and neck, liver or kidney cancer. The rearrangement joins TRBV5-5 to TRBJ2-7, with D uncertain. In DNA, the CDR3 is TGTGCCAGCAGCTTGGAAGGCTACGAGCAGTACTTC. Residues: CASSLEGYEQYF.